This T cell receptor beta chain came from a study of T-cell reconstitution after alpha-beta-depleted transplantation in children. This clonotype was counted at least ten times. A junction boundary mismatches the germline segment, possibly from a read error. This CDR3 comprises 14 residues. CDR1 is SSHAT, CDR2 FNYEAQ, per germline (reference sequence). For TCRbeta, the library was prepared with unique molecular identifiers. A single record per CDR3 protein comes from TCRdb applying MiXCR to the PCR reads. The repertoire includes almost 500,000 distinct CDR3 sequences, approximately 12% of them detected once, and about 5.6% sits in the top ten.

The sequence was obtained from a human donor who donated a stem cell graft to a child with combined immunodeficiency. The sequenced sample was PBMCs from the stem cell graft donor, obtained from the stem cell graft. The rearrangement joins TRBV7-7 to TRBJ2-7; 7 positions agree with TRBD1. CDR3 in amino acids: CASSPGAGGGEQYF. Here the CDR3 DNA reads TGTGCTAGCAGCCCCGGGGCAGGGGGTGGCGAGCAGTACTTC.